Listed here are 25 T cell receptor beta chains from one sample, sequenced in a study of blood T cell repertoires in COVID-19 (dated by TCRdb to about 2020). The library was produced with the immunoSEQ multiplex PCR assay. TCRdb obtained this table from immuneACCESS and retained in-frame rearrangements with V and J assigned. These tables miss some clones; where compared with another copy, unresolved V genes account for less than half of the shortfall, and the remainder is unexplained. Present in this sample are some 100,000 clones, 81% of which were seen just once. The top ten constitute around 4.5% of the sample. The sequencing input was peripheral blood. The receptors derive from a man aged 55 to 70 with acute or convalescent COVID-19.

This clone was counted between two and nine times. The chain couples TRBV29-1 to TRBJ2-7; D gene unclear. CDR1 and CDR2 (germline): SQVTM, ANQGSEA. The CDR3 consists of 12 residues. The V end was cut by 4 bases, the J end by 2 bases, with 9 bases between. CDR3 sequence reads: CSVAQFPYEQYF. CDR3 bases: TGCAGCGTTGCCCAATTCCCCTACGAGCAGTACTTC.

This chain joins TRBV12-3 or TRBV12-4 and TRBJ1-1, with D uncertain. CDR3 length: 12 amino acids. Trimming cost V 3 bases and J 4 bases, with 6 bases left between them. CDR3 bases: TGTGCCAGCAGTTTCTCGGTCACTGAAGCTTTCTTT. This codes for CASSFSVTEAFF.

This chain joins TRBV10-3 and TRBJ2-4, with 7 bases matching TRBD1. There are 12 residues in the CDR3. CDR1 ENHRY and CDR2 SYGVKD come from the germline V gene. Trimming at V came to 9 bases and at J to 7 bases, leaving 6 bases not matched to a gene. CDR3 protein: CAIAGTDNIQYF. For the CDR3, the DNA is TGTGCCATAGCCGGGACAGATAACATTCAGTACTTC.

The chain joins TRBV11-2 to TRBJ1-4; D is uncertain. The germline V gene encodes CDR1 SGHAT and CDR2 FQNNGV. The length of the CDR3 is 13 residues. V gave up 5 bases and J gave up 7 bases, with 11 bases separating them. As DNA, the CDR3 is TGTGCCAGCAGCGACATAACCAGTGAAAAACTGTTTTTT. Translating gives CASSDITSEKLFF.

For this clone: The junction shows a germline mismatch at one end, possibly a read error. The chain combines TRBV7-9 with TRBJ2-3, with TRBD2 identical over 11 bases. The CDR3 extends over 16 amino acids. CDR1 SEHNR and CDR2 FQNEAQ come from the germline V gene (reference sequence). CDR3 sequence: CASSLAGGLTTDTQYF. The DNA for the CDR3 is TGTGCCAGCAGCCTAGCGGGAGGCTTGACGACAGATACGCAGTATTTT.

The rearrangement joins TRBV15 to TRBJ1-5; 7 bases are shared with TRBD1. Germline assignment: CDR1 LNHNV and CDR2 YYDKDF (reference sequence). Trimming cost V 8 bases and J 6 bases; bases outside gene matches: 10. The CDR3 totals 14 residues. The CDR3 sequence is CATSAIGGGQPQHF. The CDR3 DNA reads TGTGCCACCTCAGCAATAGGGGGCGGTCAGCCCCAGCATTTT.

J is TRBJ2-5 and V is TRBV18; 8 bases are shared with TRBD1. The CDR3 is made up of 15 amino acids. The germline V gene encodes CDR1 KGHSH and CDR2 LQKENI. The V gene end was trimmed by 3 bases and the J gene end by 3 bases; junction bases not matched to a gene: 6. CDR3 sequence (DNA): TGTGCCAGCTCACCCCAACAGGGGGGAGAAGAGACCCAGTACTTC. This translates into CASSPQQGGEETQYF.

The chain is built from TRBV2 and TRBJ1-6; the match to TRBD1 covers 7 bases. The CDR3 extends over 14 amino acids. V was clipped by 7 bases and J by 3 bases; unmatched bases: 3. Germline-derived CDR1 and CDR2 are SNHLY and FYNNEI. This CDR3 is CASNRDSYNSPLHF. The CDR3 bases are TGTGCCAGCAACCGGGACAGCTATAATTCACCCCTCCACTTT.

This clone was detected only a few times. The chain joins TRBV18 to TRBJ2-7, with 9 positions matching TRBD1. The CDR3 loop spans 14 amino acids. With 6 bases clipped from V and 7 bases from J, the junction kept 10 bases outside the gene matches. Germline values: CDR1 KGHSH, CDR2 LQKENI. CDR3 DNA sequence: TGTGCCAGCTCCAGACGGACAGGGGATGCTGAGCAGTACTTC. Translation: CASSRRTGDAEQYF. Looking up the rest from reference TRBV18 and TRBJ2-7 gives the full variable domain: NAGVMQNPRHLVRRRGQEARLRCSPMKGHSHVYWYRQLPEEGLKFMVYLQKENIIDESGMPKERFSAEFPKEGPSILRIQQVVRGDSAAYFCASSRRTGDAEQYFGPGTRLTVT.

The chain couples TRBV11-1 to TRBJ2-5; no clear D. The V end lost 0 bases, the J end lost 1 base, and 6 bases lay between the germline ends. Germline CDR1 SGHAT, CDR2 FQDESV (reference sequence). The CDR3 contains 14 residues. The CDR3 loop is CASSLAGSQETQYF. CDR3 coding DNA: TGTGCCAGCAGCTTAGCGGGCAGCCAAGAGACCCAGTACTTC. The full variable domain, in which reference TRBV11-1 and TRBJ2-5 provide the parts outside the CDR3, is EAEVAQSPRYKITEKSQAVAFWCDPISGHATLYWYRQILGQGPELLVQFQDESVVDDSQLPKDRFSAERLKGVDSTLKIQPAELGDSAMYLCASSLAGSQETQYFGPGTRLLVL.

This sequence joins TRBV7-2 and TRBJ2-7, with D perhaps matching TRBD1 (6 bases). The CDR3 sequence is 15 residues long. In germline, CDR1 is SGHTA, CDR2 FQGNSA. Trimming stripped 1 base from V and 3 bases from J, with 13 bases between. The CDR3 region is CASSLGGGQFYEQYF. The CDR3 nucleotides are TGTGCCAGCAGCTTAGGAGGGGGACAATTCTACGAGCAGTACTTC.

The chain carries TRBV9 and TRBJ2-6, with TRBD1 matching 7 bases. Germline assignment: CDR1 SGDLS and CDR2 YYNGEE. V lost 4 bases to trimming and J lost 1 base; unmatched junction nucleotides: 5. The CDR3 covers 16 residues. The CDR3 nucleotides are TGTGCCAGCAGCACCAGACAGGGTTCTGGGGCCAACGTCCTGACTTTC. Amino acid sequence: CASSTRQGSGANVLTF. Drawing the rest from reference TRBV9 and TRBJ2-6, the complete variable domain is DSGVTQTPKHLITATGQRVTLRCSPRSGDLSVYWYQQSLDQGLQFLIQYYNGEERAKGNILERFSAQQFPDLHSELNLSSLELGDSALYFCASSTRQGSGANVLTFGAGSRLTVL.

This chain links TRBV4-3 with TRBJ2-2; 7 nucleotides align to TRBD1. This CDR3 has 15 residues. Germline CDR1 reads LGHNA; CDR2 reads YSLEER. With 4 bases clipped from V and 0 bases from J, the junction kept 2 bases outside the gene matches. CDR3 DNA: TGCGCCAGCAGCCGACAGGGATCGAACACCGGGGAGCTGTTTTTT. Its translation: CASSRQGSNTGELFF.

This clone has only one observation. The chain recombines TRBV6-5 with TRBJ2-1; D possibly corresponds to TRBD2 (5 bases). This CDR3 is built from 16 residues. Germline V lookup: CDR1 MNHEY, CDR2 SVGAGI. V was pared by 0 bases and J by 8 bases, with 17 bases between. Written as DNA, the CDR3 is TGTGCCAGCAGTTACTCGATCGGGGTCAAAACCCATGAGCAGTTCTTC. Protein product: CASSYSIGVKTHEQFF.

CDR3 DNA sequence: TGTGCCAGCAGCAGAAACAGGGGCAGGGACACTGAAGCTTTCTTT. Protein sequence: CASSRNRGRDTEAFF. The V and J genes are TRBV5-6 and TRBJ1-1; 7 bases match TRBD1. In germline, CDR1 is SGHDT, CDR2 YYEEEE. Trimming at V came to 4 bases and at J to 3 bases, leaving 9 bases not matched to a gene. This CDR3 has 15 amino acids.

This chain links TRBV3-1 (or the pseudogene TRBV3-2) with TRBJ2-5, with TRBD1 identical over 7 bases. CDR1 is LGHDT, CDR2 YNNKEL, per germline (reference sequence). Trimming removed 5 bases from V and 5 bases from J; junction bases left unmatched: 17. This CDR3 spans 17 amino acids. The CDR3 nucleotides are TGTGCCAGCAGCGTACGACCTAGGGGGCTTTACGGGGAGACCCAGTACTTC. Protein sequence: CASSVRPRGLYGETQYF.

This clone is a singleton in its sample. CDR3 region: CASSEAGASLETQYF. The CDR3, as DNA: TGCGCCAGCAGTGAAGCGGGAGCGTCGTTGGAGACCCAGTACTTC. The chain has TRBV10-1 and TRBJ2-5; 8 positions match TRBD2. Germline CDR1 and CDR2: WNHNN and SYGVQD (reference sequence). V lost 3 bases to trimming and J lost 5 bases; unmatched junction nucleotides: 8. The CDR3 length is 15 residues.

The chain combines TRBV11-2 with TRBJ2-7; 7 bases line up with TRBD2. This CDR3 is 13 amino acids long. V was pared by 2 bases and J by 4 bases, with 2 bases of the junction left unmatched. Germline CDR1 reads SGHAT; CDR2 reads FQNNGV. CDR3 nucleotide sequence: TGTGCCAGCAGCTTATGGGGGGGATACGAGCAGTACTTC. Protein: CASSLWGGYEQYF.

The rearrangement joins TRBV29-1 to TRBJ2-3; TRBD2 agrees at 15 bases. The CDR3 covers 15 residues. V was clipped by 6 bases and J by 4 bases; unmatched bases: 5. Germline CDR1 SQVTM, CDR2 ANQGSEA. The CDR3 spells CSVAGLAGGSDTQYF. In DNA, the CDR3 is TGCAGCGTCGCGGGACTAGCGGGGGGATCAGATACGCAGTATTTT.

The rearrangement joins TRBV6-6 to TRBJ1-2; TRBD1 is a possible D gene (6 bases). Deletions cut 4 bases from V and 4 bases from J, with 16 bases between. Germline values: CDR1 MNHNY, CDR2 SVGAGI (reference sequence). The CDR3 is 15 residues long. The CDR3: CASSSPGQSTYGYTF. The CDR3 DNA follows: TGTGCCAGCAGTTCCCCGGGACAATCTACCTATGGCTACACCTTC.

V and J are TRBV2 and TRBJ2-7; 7 bases fit TRBD1. Germline V gene lookup returns CDR1 SNHLY and CDR2 FYNNEI. CDR3 length equals 14 residues. V gave up 7 bases and J gave up 0 bases; unmatched junction bases: 6. The CDR3 bases are TGTGCCAGCAAACAGGACAGGAGCTCCTACGAGCAGTACTTC. As protein: CASKQDRSSYEQYF.

V is TRBV25-1 and J is TRBJ1-5, with 9 bases aligning to TRBD1. The CDR3 has 16 residues. V trimming: 3 bases; J trimming: 6 bases; junction bases outside the gene matches: 9. Germline CDR1 reads MGHDK; CDR2 reads SYGVNS. The CDR3 DNA follows: TGTGCCAGCAGTGAGGGGGGGACAGGGTCCGGTCAGCCCCAGCATTTT. Its translation: CASSEGGTGSGQPQHF.

The chain recombines TRBV9 with TRBJ2-5, with 8 bases lining up with TRBD1. The CDR3 runs 15 residues. Germline assignment: CDR1 SGDLS and CDR2 YYNGEE. The ends lost 0 bases at V and 1 base at J; junction bases unmatched: 2. CDR3 in amino acids: CASSVVGTGQETQYF. The DNA for the CDR3 is TGTGCCAGCAGCGTAGTTGGGACAGGCCAAGAGACCCAGTACTTC.

The chain has TRBV11-3 and TRBJ1-4; D is unresolved. CDR3 length equals 15 residues. Deletions cut 1 base from V and 0 bases from J, with 6 bases between. The V gene's germline CDR1 is SGHNT and CDR2 YENEEA. This CDR3 reads CASSLGPATNEKLFF. CDR3 nucleotide sequence: TGTGCCAGCAGCTTAGGTCCGGCAACTAATGAAAAACTGTTTTTT.

By share, this clone ranks as medium-sized. The chain has TRBV18 and TRBJ2-7; 9 positions agree with TRBD2. The germline CDR1 and CDR2 sequences are KGHSH and LQKENI. V gave up 1 base and J gave up 5 bases; unmatched junction bases: 9. The CDR3 sequence is 16 residues long. The CDR3 is CASSPRRASGINEQYF. CDR3 DNA: TGTGCCAGCTCACCACGGAGGGCTAGCGGGATAAACGAGCAGTACTTC.